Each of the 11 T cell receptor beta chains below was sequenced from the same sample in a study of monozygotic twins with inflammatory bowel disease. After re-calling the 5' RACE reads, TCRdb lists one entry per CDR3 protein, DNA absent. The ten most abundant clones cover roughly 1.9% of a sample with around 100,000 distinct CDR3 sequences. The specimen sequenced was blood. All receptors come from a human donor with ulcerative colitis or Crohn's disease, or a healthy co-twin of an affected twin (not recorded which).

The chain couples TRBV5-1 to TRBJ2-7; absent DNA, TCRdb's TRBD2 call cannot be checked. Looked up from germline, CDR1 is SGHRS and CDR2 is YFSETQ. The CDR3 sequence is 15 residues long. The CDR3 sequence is CASRSTGTSGYEQYF.

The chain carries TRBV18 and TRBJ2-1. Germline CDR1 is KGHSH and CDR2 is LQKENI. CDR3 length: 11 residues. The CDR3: CASSPTREQFF.

The CDR3: CASSLQGREQYF. The gene calls are TRBV12-3 or TRBV12-4 and TRBJ2-7; TCRdb's D call, TRBD1, is unchecked because there is no DNA. This CDR3 has 12 amino acids.

Here the CDR3 reads CATSGTGTNQPQHF. The chain links TRBV7-9 to TRBJ1-5; TCRdb's D gene call, TRBD1, goes unchecked for lack of DNA. Germline-derived CDR1 and CDR2 are SEHNR and FQNEAQ (reference sequence). The CDR3 length is 14 residues.

The CDR3 loop is CASSISLAEVNEQFF. The V gene is TRBV19, the J gene TRBJ2-1; there is no DNA to check the TCRdb D call of TRBD2. The CDR3 is made up of 15 amino acids. Germline V gene lookup returns CDR1 LNHDA and CDR2 SQIVND (reference sequence). The variable domain in full, with the rest retrieved from reference TRBV19 and TRBJ2-1, is DGGITQSPKYLFRKEGQNVTLSCEQNLNHDAMYWYRQDPGQGLRLIYYSQIVNDFQKGDIAEGYSVSREKKESFPLTVTSAQKNPTAFYLCASSISLAEVNEQFFGPGTRLTVL.

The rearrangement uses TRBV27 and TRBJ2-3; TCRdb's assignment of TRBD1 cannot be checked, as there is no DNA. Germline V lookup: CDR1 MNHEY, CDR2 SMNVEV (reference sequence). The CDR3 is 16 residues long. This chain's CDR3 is CASSLIGQGMADTQYF.

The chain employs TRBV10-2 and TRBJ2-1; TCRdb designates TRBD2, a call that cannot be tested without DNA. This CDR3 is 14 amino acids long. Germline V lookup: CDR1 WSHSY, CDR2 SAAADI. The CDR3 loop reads CASTLAGEYNEQFF.

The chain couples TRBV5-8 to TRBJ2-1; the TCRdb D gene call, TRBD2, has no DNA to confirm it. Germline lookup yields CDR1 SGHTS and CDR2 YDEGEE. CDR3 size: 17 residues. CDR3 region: CASSLGRPYGHLNEQFF.

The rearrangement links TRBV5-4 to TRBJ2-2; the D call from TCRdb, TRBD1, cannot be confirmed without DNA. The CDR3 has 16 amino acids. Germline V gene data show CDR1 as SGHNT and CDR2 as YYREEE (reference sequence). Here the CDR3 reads CASSLNNRVDTGELFF.

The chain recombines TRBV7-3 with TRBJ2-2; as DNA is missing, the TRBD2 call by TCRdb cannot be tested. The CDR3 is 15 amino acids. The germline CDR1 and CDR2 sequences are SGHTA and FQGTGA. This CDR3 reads CASSLTSGGTGELFF.

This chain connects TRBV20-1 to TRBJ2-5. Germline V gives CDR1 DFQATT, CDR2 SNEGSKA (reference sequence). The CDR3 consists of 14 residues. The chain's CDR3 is CSARVSSGQETQYF.